This passage covers 12 T cell receptor beta chains from one sample sequenced in a study of CD4 T cells in relation to SARS-CoV-2 and coronaviruses. Using immunoSEQ multiplex PCR, the repertoire was profiled, and TCRdb retains in-frame clones only, with some absent. Of some 19,000 clones in the sample, about three quarters were seen once. The unexposed donors gave CD4+ T cells in about 2010-2018, prior to COVID-19. CD4+ T cells were isolated from the cells after 10 days of culture. These receptors lack a known antigen. Source material: CD4+ T cells from PBMCs, cultured in vitro. These receptors were taken from a human donor in good health.

The chain is built from TRBV10-3 and TRBJ1-4, with 7 nucleotides matching TRBD1. J was trimmed by 7 bases and V by 0 bases; bases with no gene match: 5. Germline assignment: CDR1 ENHRY and CDR2 SYGVKD. This CDR3 contains 15 residues. CDR3 amino acids: CAISESRQGGEKLFF. CDR3 coding DNA: TGTGCCATCAGTGAGTCCAGACAGGGCGGTGAAAAACTGTTTTTT.

In this sample, this clone turned up a few times. This chain uses TRBV6-2 or TRBV6-3 with TRBJ1-2; 10 positions agree with TRBD1. CDR1 is MNHEY and CDR2 is SVGEGT in the germline V gene. The CDR3 is 16 residues long. J gave up 6 bases and V 2 bases, and 9 bases lay outside the gene matches. CDR3 in amino acids: CASSYAPGQGMNGYTF. CDR3 nucleotides: TGTGCCAGCAGTTACGCTCCGGGACAGGGGATGAATGGCTACACCTTC.

The chain recombines TRBV7-2 with TRBJ1-1, with 7 bases aligning to TRBD1. Per the germline V gene, CDR1 is SGHTA and CDR2 is FQGNSA. With V trimmed by 4 bases and J by 1 base, 6 bases remained unmatched. The CDR3 is 15 amino acids. CDR3 coding DNA: TGTGCCAGCAGCTCCTTAAGACAGGGGAACACTGAAGCTTTCTTT. It is translated as CASSSLRQGNTEAFF.

This clone was counted once. The chain joins TRBV4-3 to TRBJ2-1, with 8 bases matching TRBD2. Trimming at V came to 4 bases and at J to 0 bases, leaving 17 bases not matched to a gene. The CDR3 loop spans 20 amino acids. Germline V gene data show CDR1 as LGHNA and CDR2 as YSLEER. CDR3 coding DNA: TGCGCCAGCAGCCCTCAGGTGATAGCGGGATTCAGGAGCTCCTACAATGAGCAGTTCTTC. Its translation is CASSPQVIAGFRSSYNEQFF.

The J gene is TRBJ2-7, the V gene TRBV29-1; the D gene is possibly TRBD2 (6 bases). Looked up from germline, CDR1 is SQVTM and CDR2 is ANQGSEA. Trimming pared 7 bases from V and 3 bases from J, leaving 10 bases between. The CDR3 is 11 amino acids. The CDR3 is CSAGGFYEQYF. For the CDR3, the DNA is TGCAGCGCTGGGGGGTTCTACGAGCAGTACTTC.

The gene calls are TRBV19 and TRBJ1-4; perhaps TRBD1 as D (5 bases). CDR3 size: 15 residues. V lost 2 bases, J lost 8 bases, and 15 bases lay in between. CDR1 LNHDA and CDR2 SQIVND come from the germline V gene (reference sequence). The CDR3, as DNA: TGTGCCAGTAGTATATGGCAGGGTGGAGGAGAAAAACTGTTTTTT. This encodes CASSIWQGGGEKLFF.

The V and J genes are TRBV6-2 or TRBV6-3 and TRBJ1-1; D is unclear. Trimming took off 2 bases at V and 2 bases at J, with 12 bases between the two ends. The CDR3 is made up of 15 amino acids. Per the germline V gene, CDR1 is MNHEY and CDR2 is SVGEGT. The CDR3 region has the DNA TGTGCCAGCAGTTACGGCCGGATACTCAACACTGAAGCTTTCTTT. Its protein is CASSYGRILNTEAFF.

V gene TRBV29-1 combines with J gene TRBJ1-4; 9 nucleotides align to TRBD1. The CDR3 has 14 residues. The trim removed 4 bases at V and 7 bases at J, leaving 7 bases unmatched. Germline CDR1 reads SQVTM; CDR2 reads ANQGSEA. The CDR3 spells CSVGRTGVGEKLFF. The CDR3 DNA reads as TGCAGCGTTGGCCGGACAGGGGTGGGTGAAAAACTGTTTTTT.

CDR3 residues: CASSQGRDTEAFF. As DNA, the CDR3 is TGTGCCAGCAGCCAAGGGAGGGACACTGAAGCTTTCTTT. V gene TRBV3-1 (or the pseudogene TRBV3-2) combines with J gene TRBJ1-1; D gene ambiguous. The CDR3 spans 13 residues. CDR1 is LGHDT, CDR2 YNNKEL, per germline (reference sequence). V was trimmed by 1 base and J by 3 bases, leaving 6 bases between them.

This clone was seen just once. V and J are TRBV9 and TRBJ1-4; TRBD1 matches at 8 bases. The germline gives CDR1 SGDLS, CDR2 YYNGEE. The CDR3 length is 16 residues. V trimming: 4 bases; J trimming: 1 base; junction bases outside the gene matches: 6. The CDR3 spells CASSPRQGQTNEKLFF. The CDR3 DNA follows: TGTGCCAGCAGCCCCAGACAGGGGCAAACTAATGAAAAACTGTTTTTT.

V usage is TRBV11-2 and J usage is TRBJ1-1, with a possible D match to TRBD1 (5 bases). The CDR3 contains 13 residues. CDR1 and CDR2 from the germline V gene are SGHAT and FQNNGV. Trimming left V 1 base short and J 5 bases short, with 8 bases between. CDR3 coding DNA: TGTGCCAGCAGCTTAGTGGGGGGTACTGAAGCTTTCTTT. Protein product: CASSLVGGTEAFF. Full variable domain (missing parts from reference TRBV11-2 and TRBJ1-1): EAGVAQSPRYKIIEKRQSVAFWCNPISGHATLYWYQQILGQGPKLLIQFQNNGVVDDSQLPKDRFSAERLKGVDSTLKIQPAKLEDSAVYLCASSLVGGTEAFFGQGTRLTVV.

V and J are TRBV27 and TRBJ1-4; no reliable D call. The CDR3 loop spans 13 amino acids. The V end was cut by 2 bases, the J end by 7 bases, with 8 bases between. Germline CDR1 MNHEY, CDR2 SMNVEV (reference sequence). The CDR3 DNA follows: TGTGCCAGCAGTTTAAGCAGGTTTGAAAAACTGTTTTTT. Protein: CASSLSRFEKLFF.